The 2 T cell receptor beta chains given below trace back to one sample, sequenced in a study of blood T cell repertoires in COVID-19. Generated by immunoSEQ multiplex PCR, the TCRdb table keeps only in-frame clones and is missing some. Among around 250,000 clones listed, roughly 88% were seen once. Sequences were obtained from PBMCs or T cells enriched from blood (not recorded which). The receptors stem from a woman aged 45-59 years who had recovered from COVID-19.

V gene TRBV19 combines with J gene TRBJ2-1; the match to TRBD2 covers 11 bases. V was pared by 5 bases and J by 6 bases, with 3 bases of the junction left unmatched. Germline V gene lookup returns CDR1 LNHDA and CDR2 SQIVND (reference sequence). CDR3 length: 14 residues. The CDR3 region has the DNA TGTGCCAGTAGTGATAGCGGGAGGGGCAATGAGCAGTTCTTC. It encodes CASSDSGRGNEQFF.

The CDR3 DNA is TGTGCCATTTCTGCGGGGGACATACAGGAGCAGTACTTC. Translating gives CAISAGDIQEQYF. The rearrangement links TRBV10-3 to TRBJ2-7, with D tentatively TRBD2 (7 bases). CDR1 and CDR2 (germline): ENHRY, SYGVKD. The CDR3 is 13 amino acids. V lost 9 bases and J lost 7, with 19 bases in between.